The rows below give T cell receptor beta chains drawn from one sample of a study of blood T cells in healthy people across ages. MiXCR was run by TCRdb on the 5' RACE reads, yielding one entry per CDR3 protein. The table has approximately 670,000 distinct CDR3 sequences, around two fifths seen once. The specimen sequenced was blood. These receptor sequences come from an elderly man in good health. Each CDR3 is given without its conserved first and last residue. Each record gives: V gene, J gene, CDR3 protein.

V gene: TRBV6-6
J gene: TRBJ2-7
CDR3 protein: ASYWASGGSYEQY

V gene: TRBV18
J gene: TRBJ2-1
CDR3 protein: ASSPFQESYNEQF

V gene: TRBV7-2
J gene: TRBJ1-5
CDR3 protein: ASSLVQGLSNQPQH

V gene: TRBV3-1
J gene: TRBJ1-2
CDR3 protein: ASSQDFPRVSTNYSYT

V gene: TRBV5-1
J gene: TRBJ1-1
CDR3 protein: ASSLNGVNTEAF

V gene: TRBV28
J gene: TRBJ1-2
CDR3 protein: ASTLSVANYGYT

V gene: TRBV20-1
J gene: TRBJ2-5
CDR3 protein: SAREVGSSVGTQY

V gene: TRBV5-1
J gene: TRBJ2-5
CDR3 protein: ASSLQGLTQETQY

V gene: TRBV12-3/TRBV12-4
J gene: TRBJ2-1
CDR3 protein: ASRPTLGTSGGAGHEQF

V gene: TRBV28
J gene: TRBJ2-5
CDR3 protein: ASSGDGGGNEQY

V gene: TRBV14
J gene: TRBJ2-1
CDR3 protein: ASSPGDRVGLAGVGNEQF

V gene: TRBV30
J gene: TRBJ2-7
CDR3 protein: AWSRGLGQGFYEQY

V gene: TRBV21-1
J gene: TRBJ2-3
CDR3 protein: ASTPRLAVSTDTQY

V gene: TRBV27
J gene: TRBJ1-5
CDR3 protein: ASSLRWTGGQYSNQPQH

V gene: TRBV11-2
J gene: TRBJ2-5
CDR3 protein: ASSLGVSGSFETQY

V gene: TRBV10-3
J gene: TRBJ2-7
CDR3 protein: AISPGYEQY

V gene: TRBV7-2
J gene: TRBJ2-7
CDR3 protein: ASSAQGGPYEQY

V gene: TRBV6-6
J gene: TRBJ1-5
CDR3 protein: ASTPYNRGGNNQPQH

V gene: TRBV11-2
J gene: TRBJ2-1
CDR3 protein: ASRGRPDNEQF

V gene: TRBV6-6
J gene: TRBJ2-7
CDR3 protein: ASRGLGKNEQY

V gene: TRBV6-5
J gene: -
CDR3 protein: ASSSNKGTQETQF

V gene: TRBV7-2
J gene: TRBJ2-5
CDR3 protein: ASSLELGTQY

V gene: TRBV4-2
J gene: TRBJ2-3
CDR3 protein: ASSQGPTLDTQY

V gene: TRBV6-1
J gene: TRBJ2-7
CDR3 protein: ASEPGSLIRGRDEQY

V gene: TRBV6-5
J gene: TRBJ2-5
CDR3 protein: ASSYRTGDDGETQY

V gene: TRBV7-2
J gene: TRBJ2-1
CDR3 protein: ASSLSPSGGIAYNEQF

V gene: TRBV9
J gene: TRBJ1-1
CDR3 protein: ASSVAGTGTGAF

V gene: TRBV5-1
J gene: TRBJ2-7
CDR3 protein: ASRILGQGGPGEQY

V gene: TRBV6-6
J gene: TRBJ2-7
CDR3 protein: ASSQRDRQAYEQY

V gene: TRBV2
J gene: TRBJ2-3
CDR3 protein: ASSDGTSGRYTQY

V gene: TRBV7-3
J gene: TRBJ1-6
CDR3 protein: ASSLTVRLSPLH

V gene: TRBV4-3
J gene: TRBJ2-1
CDR3 protein: ASSQLPLAVGGGEQF

V gene: TRBV12-3/TRBV12-4
J gene: TRBJ2-1
CDR3 protein: ASRQPDYDSYNEQF

V gene: TRBV7-6
J gene: TRBJ2-6
CDR3 protein: ASSPSGLTLFSGANVLT

V gene: TRBV7-2
J gene: TRBJ2-7
CDR3 protein: ASSLGGRNSYEQY

V gene: TRBV6-2/TRBV6-3
J gene: TRBJ1-1
CDR3 protein: ASSLTGYTEAF

V gene: TRBV5-5
J gene: TRBJ2-1
CDR3 protein: ASSLYRGLVSNEQF

V gene: TRBV7-2
J gene: TRBJ2-7
CDR3 protein: ASSSRVGGSYEQY

V gene: TRBV14
J gene: TRBJ2-1
CDR3 protein: ASSPPGLWGNEQF

V gene: TRBV11-2
J gene: TRBJ2-1
CDR3 protein: ASSFSGGYNEQF

V gene: TRBV12-5
J gene: TRBJ2-3
CDR3 protein: ASGPRTDADTQY

V gene: TRBV12-3/TRBV12-4
J gene: TRBJ1-1
CDR3 protein: ASSWRTGVGNTEAF

V gene: TRBV6-5
J gene: TRBJ2-5
CDR3 protein: ASATGTVKETQY

V gene: TRBV5-1
J gene: TRBJ2-5
CDR3 protein: ASSLSGQGVQETQY

V gene: TRBV6-2/TRBV6-3
J gene: TRBJ1-5
CDR3 protein: ASSLGGGGNQPQH

V gene: TRBV4-1
J gene: TRBJ2-1
CDR3 protein: ASSPIGGGPNEQF

V gene: TRBV20-1
J gene: TRBJ2-7
CDR3 protein: RARGGDEQY

V gene: TRBV20-1
J gene: TRBJ2-7
CDR3 protein: SASSMTGSYEQY

V gene: TRBV7-2
J gene: TRBJ1-2
CDR3 protein: ASGSQGRNYGYT

V gene: TRBV20-1
J gene: TRBJ2-1
CDR3 protein: SAPPGEVSYNEQF

V gene: TRBV6-2/TRBV6-3
J gene: TRBJ2-2
CDR3 protein: ASSYRWDDVRWTGELF

V gene: TRBV6-5
J gene: TRBJ2-7
CDR3 protein: ASSYNQEDGTYEQY

V gene: TRBV27
J gene: TRBJ1-2
CDR3 protein: ASRPPGQINYGYT

V gene: TRBV6-6
J gene: TRBJ2-3
CDR3 protein: ASSYQSHTDTQY